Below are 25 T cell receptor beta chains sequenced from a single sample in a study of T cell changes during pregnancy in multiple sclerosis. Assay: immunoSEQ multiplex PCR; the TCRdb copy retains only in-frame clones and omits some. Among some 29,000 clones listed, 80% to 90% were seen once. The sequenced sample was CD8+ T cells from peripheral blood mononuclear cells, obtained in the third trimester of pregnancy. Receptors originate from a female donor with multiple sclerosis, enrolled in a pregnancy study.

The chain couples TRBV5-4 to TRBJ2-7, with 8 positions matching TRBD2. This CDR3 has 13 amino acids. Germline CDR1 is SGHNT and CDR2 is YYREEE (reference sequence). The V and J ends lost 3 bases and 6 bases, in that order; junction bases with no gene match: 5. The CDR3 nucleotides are TGTGCCAGCAGCTCGATAGCGGGACGCGAGCAGTACTTC. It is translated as CASSSIAGREQYF.

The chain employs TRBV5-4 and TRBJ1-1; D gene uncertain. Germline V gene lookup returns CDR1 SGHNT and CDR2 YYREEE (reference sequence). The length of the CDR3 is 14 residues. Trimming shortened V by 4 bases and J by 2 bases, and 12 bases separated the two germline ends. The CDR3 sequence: CASSPYRGNTEAFF. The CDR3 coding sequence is TGTGCCAGCAGCCCCTACCGAGGTAACACTGAAGCTTTCTTT.

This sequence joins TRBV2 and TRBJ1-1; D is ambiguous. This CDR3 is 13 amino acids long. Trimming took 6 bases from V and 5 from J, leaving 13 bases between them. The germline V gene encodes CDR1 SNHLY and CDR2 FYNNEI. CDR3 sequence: CASRWATWTEAFF. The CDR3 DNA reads TGTGCCAGCAGATGGGCCACTTGGACTGAAGCTTTCTTT.

CDR3 region: CSVESGGFSTDTQYF. DNA for the CDR3: TGCAGCGTTGAGTCCGGGGGATTTAGCACAGATACGCAGTATTTT. The rearrangement links TRBV29-1 to TRBJ2-3, with D possibly being TRBD2 (6 bases). Germline V gene data show CDR1 as SQVTM and CDR2 as ANQGSEA. The CDR3 contains 15 residues. Trimming shortened V by 3 bases and J by 0 bases, and 13 bases separated the two germline ends.

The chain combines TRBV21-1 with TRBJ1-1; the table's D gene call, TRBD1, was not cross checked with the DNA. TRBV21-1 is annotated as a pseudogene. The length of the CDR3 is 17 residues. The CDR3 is CASSTDRQGARGTEAFF. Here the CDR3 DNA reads TGTGCCAGCAGCACCGATCGACAGGGGGCGAGAGGGACTGAAGCTTTCTTT.

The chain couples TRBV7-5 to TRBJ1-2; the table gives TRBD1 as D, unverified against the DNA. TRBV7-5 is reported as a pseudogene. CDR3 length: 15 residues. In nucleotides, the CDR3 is TGTGTCAGAAGCAAAGCGACAGATACTAACTATGGCTACACCTTC. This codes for CVRSKATDTNYGYTF.

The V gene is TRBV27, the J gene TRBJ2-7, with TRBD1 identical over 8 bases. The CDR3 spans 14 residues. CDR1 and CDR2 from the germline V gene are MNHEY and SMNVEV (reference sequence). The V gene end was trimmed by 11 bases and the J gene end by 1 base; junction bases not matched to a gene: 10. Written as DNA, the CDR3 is TGTGCCGCCTCGTCCGGGACAGGATCCTACGAGCAGTACTTC. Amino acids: CAASSGTGSYEQYF.

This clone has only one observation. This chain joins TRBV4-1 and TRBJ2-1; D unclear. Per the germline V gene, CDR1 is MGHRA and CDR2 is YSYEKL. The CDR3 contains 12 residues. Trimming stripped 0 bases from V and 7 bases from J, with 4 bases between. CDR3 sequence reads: CASSQDQNEQFF. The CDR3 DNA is TGCGCCAGCAGCCAAGATCAGAATGAGCAGTTCTTC.

The CDR3 DNA follows: TGTGCCAGCAGCTCAAACCCGGGACTAGCGGGGGTGTCCGGGGAGCTGTTTTTT. It codes for CASSSNPGLAGVSGELFF. The J gene is TRBJ2-2, the V gene TRBV7-6; 14 bases are a match to TRBD2. Germline V lookup: CDR1 SGHVS, CDR2 FNYEAQ. The CDR3 covers 18 residues. The V and J ends lost 4 bases and 6 bases, in that order; junction bases with no gene match: 10.

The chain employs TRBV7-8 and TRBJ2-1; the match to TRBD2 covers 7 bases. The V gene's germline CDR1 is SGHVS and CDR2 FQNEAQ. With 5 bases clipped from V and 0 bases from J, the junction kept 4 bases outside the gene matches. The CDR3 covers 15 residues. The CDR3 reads CASSLPSGSYNEQFF. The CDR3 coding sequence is TGTGCCAGCAGCCTCCCTAGCGGCTCCTACAATGAGCAGTTCTTC.

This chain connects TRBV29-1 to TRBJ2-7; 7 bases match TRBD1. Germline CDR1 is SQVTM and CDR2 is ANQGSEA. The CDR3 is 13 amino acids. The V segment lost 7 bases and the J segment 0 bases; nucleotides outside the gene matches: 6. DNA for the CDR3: TGCAGCGCCGGACGGGACAGCTCCTACGAGCAGTACTTC. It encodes CSAGRDSSYEQYF.

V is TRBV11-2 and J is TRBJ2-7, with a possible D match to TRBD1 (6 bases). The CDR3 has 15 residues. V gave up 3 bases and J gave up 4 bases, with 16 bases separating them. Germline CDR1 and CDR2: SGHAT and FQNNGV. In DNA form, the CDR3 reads TGTGCCAGCAGCTTCGACTCGGGACAACTTTACGAGCAGTACTTC. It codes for CASSFDSGQLYEQYF.

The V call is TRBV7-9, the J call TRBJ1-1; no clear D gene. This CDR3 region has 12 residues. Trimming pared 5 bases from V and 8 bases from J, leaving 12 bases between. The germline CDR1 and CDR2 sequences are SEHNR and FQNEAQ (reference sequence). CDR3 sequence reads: CASSPMVREAFF. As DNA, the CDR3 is TGTGCCAGCAGCCCCATGGTGAGGGAAGCTTTCTTT.

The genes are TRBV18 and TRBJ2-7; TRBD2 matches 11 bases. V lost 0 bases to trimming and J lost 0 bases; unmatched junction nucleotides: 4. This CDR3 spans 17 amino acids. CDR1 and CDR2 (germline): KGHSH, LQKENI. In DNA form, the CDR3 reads TGTGCCAGCTCACCACCGGGACTAGCGGTCAGCTCCTACGAGCAGTACTTC. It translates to CASSPPGLAVSSYEQYF.

The CDR3 DNA follows: TGTGCCAGCAGCCAGGGGCCCGGTCTATCTTTCTTT. It encodes CASSQGPGLSFF. The V gene is TRBV7-9, the J gene TRBJ1-1; tentatively, D is TRBD1 (6 bases). Germline values: CDR1 SEHNR, CDR2 FQNEAQ (reference sequence). The CDR3 spans 12 residues. Trimming left V 5 bases short and J 12 bases short, with 16 bases between.

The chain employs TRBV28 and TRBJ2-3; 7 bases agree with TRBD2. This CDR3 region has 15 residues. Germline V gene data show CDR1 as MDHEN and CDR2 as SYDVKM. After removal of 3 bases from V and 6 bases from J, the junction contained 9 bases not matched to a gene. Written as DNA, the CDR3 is TGTGCCAGCAGTTTCTTGCGGATGGGGGGGGATACGCAGTATTTT. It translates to CASSFLRMGGDTQYF.

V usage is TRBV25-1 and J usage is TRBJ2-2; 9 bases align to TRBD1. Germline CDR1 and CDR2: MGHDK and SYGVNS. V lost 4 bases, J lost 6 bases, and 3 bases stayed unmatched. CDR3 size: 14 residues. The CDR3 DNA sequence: TGTGCCAGCAGTGGACAGGGGGAGTCCGGGGAGCTGTTTTTT. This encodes CASSGQGESGELFF.

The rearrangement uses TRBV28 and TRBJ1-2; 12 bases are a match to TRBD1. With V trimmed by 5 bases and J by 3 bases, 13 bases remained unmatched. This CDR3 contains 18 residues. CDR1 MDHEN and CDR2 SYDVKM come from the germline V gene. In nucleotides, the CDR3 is TGTGCCAGCAGTATCCTCCGGGACAGGGGGCATCCGCACTATGGCTACACCTTC. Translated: CASSILRDRGHPHYGYTF.

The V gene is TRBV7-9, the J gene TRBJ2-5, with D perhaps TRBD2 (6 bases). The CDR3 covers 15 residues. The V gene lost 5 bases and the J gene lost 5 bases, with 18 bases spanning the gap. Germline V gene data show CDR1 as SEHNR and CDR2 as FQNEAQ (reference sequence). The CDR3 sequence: CASSTRDFPRETQYF. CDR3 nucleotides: TGTGCCAGCAGCACCCGGGACTTCCCACGGGAGACCCAGTACTTC.

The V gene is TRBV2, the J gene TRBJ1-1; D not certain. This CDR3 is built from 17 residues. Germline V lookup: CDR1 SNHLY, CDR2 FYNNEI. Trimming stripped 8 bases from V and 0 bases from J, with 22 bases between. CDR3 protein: CASGITIEMGMNTEAFF. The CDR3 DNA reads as TGTGCCAGCGGCATAACGATTGAAATGGGCATGAACACTGAAGCTTTCTTT.

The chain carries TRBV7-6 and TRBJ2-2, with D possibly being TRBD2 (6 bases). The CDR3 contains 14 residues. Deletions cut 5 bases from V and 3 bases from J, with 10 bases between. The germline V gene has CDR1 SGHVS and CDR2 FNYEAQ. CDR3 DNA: TGTGCCAGCAGCGACCCGGGGGACACCGGGGAGCTGTTTTTT. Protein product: CASSDPGDTGELFF.

The CDR3: CASSQGDNQPQHF. As DNA, the CDR3 is TGCGCCAGCAGCCAAGGCGACAATCAGCCCCAGCATTTT. This chain joins TRBV4-1 and TRBJ1-5; unclear D gene. The germline gives CDR1 MGHRA, CDR2 YSYEKL. V was pared by 1 base and J by 3 bases, with 4 bases between. CDR3 length: 13 amino acids.

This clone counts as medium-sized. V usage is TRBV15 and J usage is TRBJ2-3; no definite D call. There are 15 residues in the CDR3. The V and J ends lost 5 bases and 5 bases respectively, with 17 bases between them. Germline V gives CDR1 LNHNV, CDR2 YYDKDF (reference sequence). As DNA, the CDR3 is TGTGCCACCAGCCCCAAAAGCCCCTCGATAGATACGCAGTATTTT. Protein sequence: CATSPKSPSIDTQYF.

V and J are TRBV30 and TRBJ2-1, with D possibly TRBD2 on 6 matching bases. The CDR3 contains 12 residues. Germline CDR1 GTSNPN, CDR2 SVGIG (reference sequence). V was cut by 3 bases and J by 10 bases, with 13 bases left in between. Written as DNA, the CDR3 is TGTGCCTGGAGCGCGTGGGACTTAGAGCAGTTCTTC. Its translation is CAWSAWDLEQFF.

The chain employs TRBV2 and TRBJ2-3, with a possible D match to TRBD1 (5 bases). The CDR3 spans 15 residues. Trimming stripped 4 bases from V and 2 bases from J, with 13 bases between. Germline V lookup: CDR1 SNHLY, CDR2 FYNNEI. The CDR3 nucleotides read TGTGCCAGCAGTGGTCTCCAGGGTATCACAGATACGCAGTATTTT. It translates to CASSGLQGITDTQYF.